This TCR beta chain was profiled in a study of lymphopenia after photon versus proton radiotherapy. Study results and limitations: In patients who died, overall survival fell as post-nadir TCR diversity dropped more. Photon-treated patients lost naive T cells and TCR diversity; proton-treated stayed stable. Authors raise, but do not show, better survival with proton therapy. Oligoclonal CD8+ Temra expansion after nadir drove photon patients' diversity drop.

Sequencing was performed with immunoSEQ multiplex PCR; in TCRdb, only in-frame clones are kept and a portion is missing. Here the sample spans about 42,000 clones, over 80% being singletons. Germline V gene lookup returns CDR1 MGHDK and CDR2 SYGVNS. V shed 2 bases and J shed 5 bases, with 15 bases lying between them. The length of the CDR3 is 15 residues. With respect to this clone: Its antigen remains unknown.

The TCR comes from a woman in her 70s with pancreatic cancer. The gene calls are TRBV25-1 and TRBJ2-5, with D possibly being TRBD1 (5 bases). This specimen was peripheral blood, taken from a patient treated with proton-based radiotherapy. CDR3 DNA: TGTGCCAGCAGTGAAATGGGGCTTCGTGGGGAGACCCAGTACTTC. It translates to CASSEMGLRGETQYF.